The clone carrying this T cell receptor (beta chain) was picked up many times. Its antigen is undetermined. This sample was included in a study of T cell clonality in common variable immunodeficiency. Study observations and caveats: Links between repertoire features and CVID complications were heterogeneity-limited. Shared TCRbeta clones were fewer between CVID subjects than controls.

Most patients and controls had Caucasian heritage. Assay: immunoSEQ multiplex PCR; the TCRdb copy retains only in-frame clones and omits some. Observed in the sample are about 45,000 clones, none of them singletons. Sequencing was performed on peripheral blood mononuclear cells. This TCR was sampled from a person aged 18 to 75 in good health.

CDR3 residues: CASARDRVRHYGGELFF. The part of the CDR3 DNA that was read is TGTGCTAGTGCTCGGGACAGGGTGCGTCATTATGGCGGGGAG. The chain has TRBV12-5 and TRBJ2-2, with TRBD1 matching 9 bases. The read ends 3 residues early relative to the CDR3; the germline J gene fills the gap. The trim removed 7 bases at V and 7 bases at J, leaving 16 bases unmatched. Germline lookup yields CDR1 LGHNT and CDR2 FRNRAP. The length of the CDR3 is 17 residues.